The 11 T cell receptor beta chains below all came from one sample that was sequenced in a study of blood T cell repertoires in COVID-19. Some clones are missing from TCRdb's copy, which holds only in-frame ones; the method was immunoSEQ multiplex PCR. The sample shows around 230,000 clones, approximately 88% of them seen only once. The material sequenced was peripheral blood. Receptor source: a man aged 35 to 55 with acute or convalescent COVID-19.

The chain is built from TRBV5-4 and TRBJ2-1, with TRBD2 identical over 8 bases. This CDR3 comprises 16 residues. CDR1 and CDR2 from the germline V gene are SGHNT and YYREEE (reference sequence). V shed 0 bases and J 4 bases; nucleotides not matched to a gene: 6. As DNA, the CDR3 is TGTGCCAGCAGCTTGGAAGCTAGCGGGTCATACAATGAGCAGTTCTTC. Translation gives CASSLEASGSYNEQFF.

The rearrangement uses TRBV4-2 and TRBJ2-7; D unclear. V dropped 0 bases and J dropped 2 bases, with 14 bases sitting between them. CDR1 and CDR2 (germline): LGHNA, YNFKEQ. CDR3 length: 16 residues. The CDR3 spells CASSQEFGRSAYEQYF. The CDR3, as DNA: TGTGCCAGCAGCCAAGAATTCGGCAGGTCTGCCTACGAGCAGTACTTC.

This chain links TRBV19 with TRBJ1-1; 10 bases are shared with TRBD1. Trimming cost V 5 bases and J 5 bases; bases outside gene matches: 8. CDR1 and CDR2 from the germline V gene are LNHDA and SQIVND (reference sequence). The CDR3 totals 15 residues. CDR3 bases: TGTGCCAGTAGTCCAGAGACAGGGGGCAGGACTGAAGCTTTCTTT. Translating it yields CASSPETGGRTEAFF.

The V gene is TRBV27, the J gene TRBJ1-4; D call uncertain. The CDR3 sequence is 15 residues long. V lost 5 bases and J 8 bases, leaving 18 bases between the germline ends. In germline, CDR1 is MNHEY, CDR2 SMNVEV (reference sequence). CDR3 sequence: CASSGRTLMGEKLFF. Here the CDR3 DNA reads TGTGCCAGCAGTGGGCGGACTTTAATGGGGGAAAAACTGTTTTTT.

DNA for the CDR3: TGCGCCAGCAGCTTGGATGGGCAGGCCGTGTGGTATGGCTACACCTTC. Its protein product is CASSLDGQAVWYGYTF. J is TRBJ1-2 and V is TRBV5-1; D unclear. In germline, CDR1 is SGHRS, CDR2 YFSETQ. CDR3 length: 16 amino acids. Between the trimmed V and J ends, which lost 0 bases and 5 bases, there was a span of 17 bases.

The chain couples TRBV3-1 (or the pseudogene TRBV3-2) to TRBJ2-5, with 7 bases identical to TRBD2. Trimming at V came to 4 bases and at J to 8 bases, leaving 10 bases not matched to a gene. Germline lookup yields CDR1 LGHDT and CDR2 YNNKEL (reference sequence). There are 14 residues in the CDR3. CDR3 in amino acids: CASSPGATSLTQYF. CDR3 bases: TGTGCCAGCAGCCCCGGGGCGACTAGCTTAACCCAGTACTTC.

The chain joins TRBV9 to TRBJ2-1, with 9 bases that match TRBD1. The CDR3 extends over 14 amino acids. The V segment lost 3 bases and the J segment 8 bases; nucleotides outside the gene matches: 6. Per the germline V gene, CDR1 is SGDLS and CDR2 is YYNGEE. CDR3 residues: CASSDDRGFDEQFF. The DNA of the CDR3 is TGTGCCAGCAGCGACGACAGGGGGTTCGATGAGCAGTTCTTC.

The chain recombines TRBV19 with TRBJ1-5; no clear D. Germline assignment: CDR1 LNHDA and CDR2 SQIVND (reference sequence). The CDR3 totals 16 residues. The germline V and J ends were trimmed by 6 bases and 0 bases, with 15 bases remaining between them. CDR3 amino acids: CASSPLRGYSNQPQHF. CDR3 coding DNA: TGTGCCAGTAGCCCTCTACGCGGATATAGCAATCAGCCCCAGCATTTT.

Only a few counts were recorded for this clone. J is TRBJ2-5 and V is TRBV30; 10 bases map to TRBD1. V was clipped by 2 bases and J by 5 bases; unmatched bases: 8. Per germline, CDR1 GTSNPN and CDR2 SVGIG (reference sequence). This CDR3 contains 15 residues. The CDR3 coding sequence is TGTGCCTGGAGTTTTGGGGACAGGGGAGTCGAGACCCAGTACTTC. Translated, it gives CAWSFGDRGVETQYF.

This chain uses TRBV5-4 with TRBJ1-3; D uncertain. Germline V CDR1 and CDR2: SGHNT, YYREEE (reference sequence). V was shortened by 3 bases and J by 6 bases, with 13 bases between the two germline ends. The CDR3 totals 14 residues. The CDR3 DNA reads TGTGCCAGCAGCTCCGGTTATCTCGAAAACACCATATATTTT. It translates to CASSSGYLENTIYF.

The J gene is TRBJ1-6, the V gene TRBV7-7, with unresolved D. The CDR3 spans 18 residues. Germline assignment: CDR1 SSHAT and CDR2 FNYEAQ (reference sequence). The V end lost 5 bases, the J end lost 5 bases, and 22 bases lay between the germline ends. CDR3 protein: CASSITTEPTSDNSPLHF. The CDR3 region has the DNA TGTGCCAGCAGCATAACGACGGAGCCGACGTCAGATAATTCACCCCTCCACTTT. The variable domain in full, with the rest retrieved from reference TRBV7-7 and TRBJ1-6, is GAGVSQSPRYKVTKRGQDVTLRCDPISSHATLYWYQQALGQGPEFLTYFNYEAQPDKSGLPSDRFSAERPEGSISTLTIQRTEQRDSAMYRCASSITTEPTSDNSPLHFGNGTRLTVT.